This passage covers 20 T cell receptor beta chains from one sample sequenced in a study of CD8 T cells in ankylosing spondylitis. General study results and limits: In ankylosing spondylitis blood, a motif of roughly eight highly homologous TCR beta variants appeared characteristic.

Their antigen targets remain unknown. A single record per CDR3 protein comes from TCRdb applying MiXCR to the 5' RACE reads. The table shows about 750,000 distinct CDR3 sequences, with about 20% occurring only once. The sequencing input was blood, either unsorted or a sorted T cell fraction (not recorded which). The receptors originated from a male donor with ankylosing spondylitis.

This chain's CDR3 is CASSVGERGGSYNEQFF. In nucleotides, the CDR3 is TGTGCCAGCAGCGTAGGGGAGCGGGGGGGCTCCTACAATGAGCAGTTCTTC. V gene TRBV9 combines with J gene TRBJ2-1, with 10 bases fitting TRBD2. The germline CDR1 and CDR2 sequences are SGDLS and YYNGEE. V was pared by 0 bases and J by 0 bases, with 3 bases of the junction left unmatched. The CDR3 totals 17 residues.

V and J are TRBV11-2 and TRBJ1-4; D not certain. Germline CDR1 reads SGHAT; CDR2 reads FQNNGV. V lost 2 bases to trimming and J lost 5 bases, with 21 bases between them. This CDR3 region has 18 residues. The CDR3 sequence is CASSLSGWLGSTNEKLFF. In DNA, the CDR3 is TGTGCCAGCAGCTTATCAGGTTGGCTCGGTAGCACGAATGAAAAACTGTTTTTT.

This clonotype was detected many times. The V call is TRBV3-1, the J call TRBJ2-2, with TRBD2 as a possible D gene (6 bases). Per the germline V gene, CDR1 is LGHDT and CDR2 is YNNKEL (reference sequence). V shed 8 bases and J shed 1 base, with 17 bases lying between them. The CDR3 runs 16 residues. CDR3 region: CASSIGDSWNTGELFF. The CDR3 nucleotides are TGTGCCAGCTCTATCGGGGACTCGTGGAACACCGGGGAGCTGTTTTTT.

This clonotype was detected a few times. The V call is TRBV5-1, the J call TRBJ2-1; D remains ambiguous. The CDR3 is 16 residues long. The germline V gene encodes CDR1 SGHRS and CDR2 YFSETQ. Trimming shortened V by 4 bases and J by 4 bases, and 18 bases separated the two germline ends. The DNA of the CDR3 is TGCGCCAGCAGCCCCGGTGGTACTCCGTATTACAATGAGCAGTTCTTC. Translation gives CASSPGGTPYYNEQFF.

V is TRBV7-2 and J is TRBJ2-3; D not certain. The ends were cut back, 0 bases at V and 3 bases at J, with 10 bases in the middle. The CDR3 consists of 15 residues. Germline V gene data show CDR1 as SGHTA and CDR2 as FQGNSA. The CDR3 loop is CASSLALGYTDTQYF. CDR3 nucleotides: TGTGCCAGCAGCTTAGCTTTGGGTTATACAGATACGCAGTATTTT. The whole variable domain, filled in from reference TRBV7-2 and TRBJ2-3, reads GAGVSQSPSNKVTEKGKDVELRCDPISGHTALYWYRQSLGQGLEFLIYFQGNSAPDKSGLPSDRFSAERTGGSVSTLTIQRTQQEDSAVYLCASSLALGYTDTQYFGPGTRLTVL.

This clonotype was seen repeatedly, ten times or more. The chain joins TRBV5-1 to TRBJ2-1; possible D gene TRBD1, 6 bases. CDR3 length: 13 amino acids. CDR1 and CDR2 from the germline V gene are SGHRS and YFSETQ. V lost 1 base, J lost 15 bases, and 17 bases lay in between. CDR3 protein: CASSLNVGGGRFF. The CDR3 nucleotides read TGCGCCAGCAGCTTGAACGTTGGGGGCGGTAGGTTCTTC.

This chain joins TRBV9 and TRBJ2-7; 7 nucleotides match TRBD1. Germline V gene sequence: CDR1 SGDLS, CDR2 YYNGEE. Losses at the gene ends were 0 bases for V and 5 bases for J; bases not matched to a gene: 8. This CDR3 has 15 amino acids. The CDR3, as DNA: TGTGCCAGCAGCGTAGACCTGACAGGGTTACACGAGCAGTACTTC. It translates to CASSVDLTGLHEQYF.

The rearrangement joins TRBV6-4 to TRBJ2-1, with 12 nucleotides matching TRBD2. The CDR3 loop spans 15 amino acids. CDR1 is MRHNA and CDR2 is SNTAGT in the germline V gene. V gave up 10 bases and J gave up 9 bases; unmatched junction bases: 13. The CDR3 DNA follows: TGTGCCAACCACCCTGGACTAGCGGGACTGGTTGAGCAGTTCTTC. Translated: CANHPGLAGLVEQFF.

This clonotype has a handful of counts. The genes are TRBV4-3 and TRBJ2-3; D is undetermined. Deletions cut 0 bases from V and 0 bases from J, with 13 bases between. The length of the CDR3 is 17 residues. CDR1 and CDR2 (germline): LGHNA, YSLEER. CDR3 loop: CASSQDLRWLSTDTQYF. CDR3 bases: TGCGCCAGCAGCCAAGATCTCCGCTGGCTAAGCACAGATACGCAGTATTTT.

The chain uses TRBV6-5 and TRBJ1-2; 9 bases map to TRBD1. CDR1 is MNHEY and CDR2 is SVGAGI in the germline V gene. This CDR3 spans 15 amino acids. Trimming took 2 bases from V and 4 from J; bases not matched to a gene: 5. CDR3 coding DNA: TGTGCCAGCAGTTACCGGGGACAGGGAACCTATGGCTACACCTTC. Translation: CASSYRGQGTYGYTF.

The chain employs TRBV25-1 and TRBJ1-1; D remains unclear. The germline CDR1 and CDR2 sequences are MGHDK and SYGVNS. V lost 9 bases, J lost 3 bases, and 8 bases lay in between. The CDR3 has 11 amino acids. CDR3 sequence reads: CASTAYTEAFF. The CDR3 nucleotides are TGTGCCAGTACAGCCTACACTGAAGCTTTCTTT.

V and J are TRBV6-1 and TRBJ2-1, with D perhaps given as TRBD1 or TRBD2 (5 bases each). Trimming stripped 6 bases from V and 12 bases from J, with 21 bases between. The CDR3 length is 14 residues. Germline CDR1 MNHNS, CDR2 SASEGT. In DNA form, the CDR3 reads TGTGCCAGCAGGAGATCTGGGACCCCCGGTGGGCAGTTCTTC. It yields the protein CASRRSGTPGGQFF.

The table lists this clonotype with a few counts. The V gene is TRBV5-1, the J gene TRBJ2-3, with 14 bases that match TRBD2. J gave up 4 bases and V 3 bases, and 10 bases lay outside the gene matches. Looked up from germline, CDR1 is SGHRS and CDR2 is YFSETQ. The CDR3 loop spans 18 amino acids. The CDR3 region has the DNA TGCGCCAGCAGCTCCCGGTTGACTAGCGGGGGGGCCGCAGATACGCAGTATTTT. Its protein is CASSSRLTSGGAADTQYF.

The rearrangement joins TRBV5-5 to TRBJ2-5, with TRBD2 matching over 13 bases. Germline V CDR1 and CDR2: SGHKS, YYEKEE (reference sequence). The trim removed 4 bases at V and 4 bases at J, leaving 4 bases unmatched. CDR3 size: 15 residues. The CDR3 protein is CASSIGLAGAETQYF. CDR3 DNA: TGTGCCAGCAGCATCGGACTAGCGGGGGCAGAGACCCAGTACTTC.

This clonotype has ten or more counts. This chain connects TRBV12-3 or TRBV12-4 to TRBJ1-1; D is uncertain. CDR3 length: 13 residues. V was clipped by 6 bases and J by 4 bases, with 12 bases between them. The CDR3 region is CASRNPGSTEAFF. The CDR3 DNA is TGTGCCAGCAGAAATCCGGGAAGCACTGAAGCTTTCTTT.

The V gene is TRBV19, the J gene TRBJ1-1; 9 bases line up with TRBD1. V gave up 6 bases and J gave up 6 bases; unmatched junction bases: 8. This CDR3 contains 14 residues. CDR1 is LNHDA, CDR2 SQIVND, per germline (reference sequence). The CDR3 DNA reads TGTGCCAGTAGGGGACAGGGTGTTTTGGCTGAAGCTTTCTTT. Its translation is CASRGQGVLAEAFF. Full variable domain (missing parts from reference TRBV19 and TRBJ1-1): DGGITQSPKYLFRKEGQNVTLSCEQNLNHDAMYWYRQDPGQGLRLIYYSQIVNDFQKGDIAEGYSVSREKKESFPLTVTSAQKNPTAFYLCASRGQGVLAEAFFGQGTRLTVV.

This clonotype showed up just a few times. The genes are TRBV5-5 and TRBJ2-1; D call uncertain. This CDR3 is 16 amino acids long. The V gene lost 0 bases and the J gene lost 3 bases, with 13 bases spanning the gap. Germline CDR1 SGHKS, CDR2 YYEKEE (reference sequence). CDR3 nucleotide sequence: TGTGCCAGCAGCTTGGAGGGCGTCTGGGGCTACAATGAGCAGTTCTTC. Encoded protein: CASSLEGVWGYNEQFF.

V and J are TRBV20-1 and TRBJ1-1; the match to TRBD1 covers 9 bases. The germline CDR1 and CDR2 sequences are DFQATT and SNEGSKA (reference sequence). The CDR3 has 11 amino acids. With V trimmed by 6 bases and J by 11 bases, 7 bases remained unmatched. CDR3 DNA: TGCAGTGCCGGGACAGGGATAGTTGCTTTCTTT. It is translated as CSAGTGIVAFF.

The rearrangement links TRBV6-1 to TRBJ2-7; D unresolved. The V gene's germline CDR1 is MNHNS and CDR2 SASEGT. The CDR3 is made up of 18 amino acids. Trimming removed 3 bases at V and 1 base at J, with 22 bases between. Here the CDR3 DNA reads TGTGCCAGCAGTGACACCCATCCGGCGCGGTGGGGTTCCTACGAGCAGTACTTC. This codes for CASSDTHPARWGSYEQYF.

This clonotype was seen a few times. The gene calls are TRBV7-3 and TRBJ2-1; 11 nucleotides align to TRBD1. CDR1 and CDR2 from the germline V gene are SGHTA and FQGTGA. The CDR3 sequence is 15 residues long. V trimming: 2 bases; J trimming: 6 bases; junction bases outside the gene matches: 3. The CDR3 DNA reads TGTGCCAGCAGCTTAGGGACAGGGGGTTCCAATGAGCAGTTCTTC. Amino acids: CASSLGTGGSNEQFF.